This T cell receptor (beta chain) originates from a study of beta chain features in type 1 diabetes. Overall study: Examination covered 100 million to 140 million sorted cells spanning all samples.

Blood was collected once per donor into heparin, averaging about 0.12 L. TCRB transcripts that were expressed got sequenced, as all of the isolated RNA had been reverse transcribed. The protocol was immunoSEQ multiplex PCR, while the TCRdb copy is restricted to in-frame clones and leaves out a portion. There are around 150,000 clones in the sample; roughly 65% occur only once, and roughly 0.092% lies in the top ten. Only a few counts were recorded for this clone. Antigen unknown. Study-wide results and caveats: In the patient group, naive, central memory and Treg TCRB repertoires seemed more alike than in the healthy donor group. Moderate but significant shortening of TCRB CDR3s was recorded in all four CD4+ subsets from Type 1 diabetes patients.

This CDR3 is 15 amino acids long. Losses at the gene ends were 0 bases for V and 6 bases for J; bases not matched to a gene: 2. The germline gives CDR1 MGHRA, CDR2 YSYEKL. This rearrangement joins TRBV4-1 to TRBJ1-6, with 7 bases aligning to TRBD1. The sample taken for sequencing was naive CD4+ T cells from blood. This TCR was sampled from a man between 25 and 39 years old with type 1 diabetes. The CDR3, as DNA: TGCGCCAGCAGCCAAGAACAGGGGAGTAATTCACCCCTCCACTTT. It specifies CASSQEQGSNSPLHF.